This TCR beta chain was profiled in a study of blood T cell repertoires in COVID-19. Repertoires were generated with immunoSEQ multiplex PCR, while TCRdb's copy carries only in-frame clones and drops some. The sample has a few hundred thousand clones; approximately 85% are singletons. Trimming pared 8 bases from V and 6 bases from J, leaving 11 bases between. Germline V lookup: CDR1 MNHEY, CDR2 SVGAGI. This CDR3 is built from 13 residues. The gene calls are TRBV6-5 and TRBJ1-6; D is unclear. The receptor's source is a woman aged 30 to 39 who had recovered from COVID-19. The sequencing input was PBMCs or T cells enriched from blood (not recorded which). CDR3 sequence reads: CASVMAVNSPLHF. In DNA, the CDR3 is TGTGCCAGCGTCATGGCAGTTAATTCACCCCTCCACTTT.